Below are 19 T cell receptor beta chains sequenced from a single sample in a study of vaccination and CD4 T cells after COVID-19 (dated by TCRdb to the early 2020s). The treatment or condition label here, explained by the study, means: approximately nine-day PBMC culture with coronavirus spike peptide pools or control peptides (ViraFEST assay). The antigens of these receptors remain unknown. The library was obtained by PCR. The data were produced on an Illumina iSeq 100. At the Johns Hopkins FTIC core, DNA from the cultured CD4+ T cells underwent TCR sequencing with the Oncomine TCR Beta short-read assay. TCRdb redid the processing of the public reads, applying fastp at Q25 and MiXCR, and retained in-frame beta chains. CDR3 protein duplicates are merged, each entry listing the most common genes and DNA. Counted in this sample were about 29,000 distinct CDR3 sequences; around 64% of them appeared once. Roughly 17% of the sample comes from the top ten.

Sample: CD4+ T cells from blood, cultured in vitro, taken after SARS-CoV-2 vaccination. These receptors all stem from a human donor who received a COVID-19 vaccine.

The chain combines TRBV30 with TRBJ2-2; tentative D call: TRBD1 (5 bases). The CDR3 runs 15 residues. V lost 0 bases and J 2 bases, leaving 10 bases between the germline ends. Germline assignment: CDR1 GTSNPN and CDR2 SVGIG (reference sequence). CDR3 sequence (DNA): TGTGCCTGGAGTGTCTGGGGCCCTAACACCGGGGAGCTGTTTTTT. The encoded protein is CAWSVWGPNTGELFF.

The sample holds one count of this clonotype. The chain is built from TRBV6-5 and TRBJ2-3, with 7 bases aligning to TRBD1. This CDR3 region has 15 residues. CDR1 is MNHEY and CDR2 is SVGAGI in the germline V gene. Trimming removed 4 bases from V and 0 bases from J; junction bases left unmatched: 4. CDR3 sequence (DNA): TGTGCCAGCAGTTCGGACAGGAGAAGCACAGATACGCAGTATTTT. Encoded protein: CASSSDRRSTDTQYF.

The chain recombines TRBV10-3 with TRBJ1-2, with 9 bases identical to TRBD1. The germline V gene has CDR1 ENHRY and CDR2 SYGVKD. V lost 6 bases and J lost 6; bases outside the gene matches: 8. This CDR3 spans 14 amino acids. The CDR3 loop is CAISRPQGADGYTF. The CDR3 bases are TGTGCCATCAGCAGACCACAGGGGGCGGATGGCTACACCTTC.

The genes are TRBV6-1 and TRBJ2-3, with TRBD1 as a possible D gene (5 bases). The V and J ends lost 5 bases and 2 bases respectively, with 11 bases between them. The germline V gene encodes CDR1 MNHNS and CDR2 SASEGT. This CDR3 is built from 14 residues. The CDR3 nucleotides read TGTGCCAGCAGTACGCAGGGTATCACAGATACGCAGTATTTT. Residues: CASSTQGITDTQYF.

CDR3 protein: CARGLAGAYEQYF. CDR3 bases: TGTGCCAGAGGACTAGCGGGGGCCTACGAGCAGTACTTC. The chain recombines TRBV2 with TRBJ2-7, with TRBD2 identical over 13 bases. Germline V gene lookup returns CDR1 SNHLY and CDR2 FYNNEI. The CDR3 runs 13 residues. V shed 9 bases and J 2 bases; nucleotides not matched to a gene: 1.

The chain recombines TRBV2 with TRBJ2-5; TRBD1 agrees at 9 bases. The V gene's germline CDR1 is SNHLY and CDR2 FYNNEI. The CDR3 has 11 residues. Trimming cost V 6 bases and J 7 bases; bases outside gene matches: 0. CDR3 coding DNA: TGTGCCAGCAGGGACAGGGGGACCCAGTACTTC. It encodes CASRDRGTQYF.

This clonotype showed up just a few times. The rearrangement joins TRBV6-1 to TRBJ1-5, with a possible D match to TRBD1 (5 bases). V shed 7 bases and J shed 2 bases, with 12 bases lying between them. In germline, CDR1 is MNHNS, CDR2 SASEGT. This CDR3 spans 14 amino acids. CDR3 DNA: TGTGCCAGCAAGGACACCACTGGCAATCAGCCCCAGCATTTT. Translated: CASKDTTGNQPQHF.

This sequence joins TRBV18 and TRBJ1-1; 9 bases align to TRBD1. Germline V gene sequence: CDR1 KGHSH, CDR2 LQKENI. V shed 5 bases and J 4 bases; nucleotides not matched to a gene: 5. The CDR3 is 14 amino acids. The CDR3, as DNA: TGTGCCAGCTCAAGCACACAGGGGGCCACTGAAGCTTTCTTT. It codes for CASSSTQGATEAFF.

This clonotype has just a few counts. The chain uses TRBV12-3 or TRBV12-4 and TRBJ1-6; perhaps TRBD1 as D (6 bases). The CDR3 covers 18 residues. V lost 5 bases, J lost 0 bases, and 17 bases lay in between. The DNA for the CDR3 is TGTGCCAGCAGTCGCACAGGGAAGGGAAGCTCCTATAATTCACCCCTCCACTTT. Translation: CASSRTGKGSSYNSPLHF.

This rearrangement joins TRBV12-3 or TRBV12-4 to TRBJ1-1; no definite D call. The CDR3 loop spans 13 amino acids. V dropped 6 bases and J dropped 5 bases, with 13 bases sitting between them. The CDR3 loop reads CASRGRVTTEAFF. As DNA, the CDR3 is TGTGCCAGCAGAGGGCGGGTGACGACTGAAGCTTTCTTT.

The chain links TRBV10-2 to TRBJ1-4; D gene unclear. Between the trimmed V and J ends, which lost 6 bases and 8 bases, there was a span of 13 bases. CDR1 and CDR2 (germline): WSHSY, SAAADI. This CDR3 is built from 13 residues. The CDR3 sequence: CASRVGVLEKLFF. CDR3 DNA sequence: TGCGCCAGCAGGGTAGGAGTTCTCGAAAAACTGTTTTTT.

The J gene is TRBJ2-3, the V gene TRBV6-1, with 8 bases fitting TRBD1. Per germline, CDR1 MNHNS and CDR2 SASEGT. Trimming removed 5 bases from V and 1 base from J; junction bases left unmatched: 5. The CDR3 covers 15 residues. The CDR3 nucleotides read TGTGCCAGCAGTCAAAACAGGGGGGGCACAGATACGCAGTATTTT. Protein: CASSQNRGGTDTQYF.

The sample holds a few counts of this clonotype. This rearrangement joins TRBV7-6 to TRBJ2-5; tentatively, D is TRBD1 (6 bases). V lost 7 bases and J lost 5, with 23 bases in between. Germline V gene data show CDR1 as SGHVS and CDR2 as FNYEAQ. This CDR3 contains 16 residues. In nucleotides, the CDR3 is TGTGCCAGCACTGCTCTCGCCACGGCAGGGGAGGAGACCCAGTACTTC. Encoded protein: CASTALATAGEETQYF.

V is TRBV24-1 and J is TRBJ2-5, with TRBD2 identical over 11 bases. J was trimmed by 3 bases and V by 4 bases; bases with no gene match: 3. Germline assignment: CDR1 KGHDR and CDR2 SFDVKD. This CDR3 is built from 15 residues. Here the CDR3 DNA reads TGTGCCACCAGTGAAGGGACTAGCGGCAAAGAGACCCAGTACTTC. Its protein product is CATSEGTSGKETQYF.

The rearrangement joins TRBV2 to TRBJ1-5; 8 positions agree with TRBD1. V lost 6 bases, J lost 2 bases, and 9 bases stayed unmatched. The CDR3 consists of 16 residues. Germline-derived CDR1 and CDR2 are SNHLY and FYNNEI. The chain's CDR3 is CASRPHRGRGNQPQHF. CDR3 DNA: TGTGCCAGCAGGCCCCACAGGGGGAGGGGCAATCAGCCCCAGCATTTT. The variable domain in full, completed from reference TRBV2 and TRBJ1-5, reads EPEVTQTPSHQVTQMGQEVILRCVPISNHLYFYWYRQILGQKVEFLVSFYNNEISEKSEIFDDQFSVERPDGSNFTLKIRSTKLEDSAMYFCASRPHRGRGNQPQHFGDGTRLSIL.

The chain carries TRBV19 and TRBJ2-2, with 7 bases lining up with TRBD1. Germline V gene lookup returns CDR1 LNHDA and CDR2 SQIVND (reference sequence). Trimming removed 6 bases from V and 6 bases from J; junction bases left unmatched: 7. The CDR3 totals 14 residues. Written as DNA, the CDR3 is TGTGCCAGTAGCAGCGACAGGGTCTCCGGGGAGCTGTTTTTT. It is translated as CASSSDRVSGELFF.

The chain couples TRBV12-3 or TRBV12-4 to TRBJ2-1, with D unclear. Trimming cost V 2 bases and J 7 bases, with 12 bases left between them. This CDR3 region has 14 residues. CDR3 in amino acids: CASSLNAGPNEQFF. DNA of the CDR3: TGTGCCAGCAGTTTAAATGCAGGCCCAAATGAGCAGTTCTTC.

This chain uses TRBV30 with TRBJ1-2, with D perhaps matching TRBD1 (5 bases). V lost 0 bases to trimming and J lost 5 bases, with 16 bases between them. The CDR3 is 15 residues long. Germline CDR1 and CDR2: GTSNPN and SVGIG (reference sequence). The CDR3: CAWSVRGREEYGYTF. CDR3 DNA sequence: TGTGCCTGGAGTGTACGGGGCAGGGAGGAGTATGGCTACACCTTC.

The chain has TRBV4-2 and TRBJ2-3, with 10 bases identical to TRBD2. This CDR3 contains 15 residues. Germline V gene data show CDR1 as LGHNA and CDR2 as YNFKEQ. The junction had 5 bases not matched to a gene; V was cut back by 4 bases and J by 4 bases. The CDR3 sequence: CASSPLAGVSDTQYF. The CDR3 DNA follows: TGTGCCAGCAGCCCGCTAGCGGGGGTTTCAGATACGCAGTATTTT.